Detailed here is one T cell receptor (beta chain). What it recognizes is unknown. This entry is derived from a study of T cells expressing NK-cell markers. Looking at the study overall: The authors derived TCR beta repertoires from sorted CD3+CD56+NKG2C+, CD3+CD56+NKG2C- and CD3+CD56-NKG2C+ T cells. The sequencing cohort of eight donors included seven HCMV-seropositive individuals and one seronegative individual.

It was by 5'RACE template switching with UMIs that TCR beta cDNA was made. TCRdb reprocessed the 5' RACE reads, keeping one entry per CDR3 protein, no DNA. The sample table includes about 260,000 distinct CDR3 sequences. Notes on the study in general: The study found these clonotypes also leading the CD3+CD56-NKG2C+ fraction in a few donors.

Germline V lookup: CDR1 GTSNPN, CDR2 SVGIG (reference sequence). The CDR3 length is 21 residues. This chain uses TRBV30 with TRBJ2-5; TCRdb designates TRBD1, a call that cannot be tested without DNA. The sample taken for sequencing was blood T cells: a sorted CD56 or NKG2C T cell subset, CD4+ or CD8+ T cells, or bulk PBMC T cells (not recorded which). The TCR sequence derives from a woman between 18 and 70 years old in good health. This CDR3 reads CACLSILGIVADRGQQETQYF. The entire variable domain, with the rest obtained from reference TRBV30 and TRBJ2-5, is as follows: SQTIHQWPATLVQPVGSPLSLECTVEGTSNPNLYWYRQAAGRGLQLLFYSVGIGQISSEVPQNLSASRPQDRQFILSSKKLLLSDSGFYLCACLSILGIVADRGQQETQYFGPGTRLLVL.